This is a list of T cell receptor beta chains from one sample in a study of long-term antiretroviral therapy in people with HIV. Using immunoSEQ multiplex PCR, the repertoire was profiled, and TCRdb retains in-frame clones only, with some absent. This table has approximately 25,000 clones, about 91% appearing once. Sequencing used unsorted PBMCs, obtained around 4.6 years after starting antiretroviral therapy. These receptors were taken from a man between 25 and 39 years old with HIV. Each CDR3 is given with its conserved first and last residue. The order of the fields is J gene, V gene, D gene, clone size, CDR3 protein, CDR3 DNA. D genes are given only for firm matches. Clone sizes are given selectively: once, few, many, or a class where the clone is expanded.

J: TRBJ2-1; V: TRBV25-1; D: NA; size: NA; CDR3: CASSESGAGGEQFF; DNA: TGTGCCAGCAGTGAATCAGGGGCTGGGGGTGAGCAGTTCTTC
J: TRBJ1-5; V: TRBV9; D: NA; size: NA; CDR3: CASSAQGSGNQPQHF; DNA: TGTGCCAGCAGTGCACAGGGATCAGGCAATCAGCCCCAGCATTTT
J: TRBJ1-5; V: TRBV7-2; D: NA; size: once; CDR3: CASSFGRDTFLINQPQHF; DNA: TGTGCCAGCAGCTTCGGCCGGGACACATTTCTGATTAATCAGCCCCAGCATTTT
J: TRBJ2-5; V: TRBV7-7; D: TRBD1; size: NA; CDR3: CASSLGQEETQYF; DNA: TGTGCTAGCTCCCTGGGACAGGAAGAGACCCAGTACTTC
J: TRBJ2-7; V: TRBV7-6; D: TRBD2; size: NA; CDR3: CASSLGASGVYEQYF; DNA: TGTGCCAGCAGCTTAGGTGCTAGCGGGGTTTACGAGCAGTACTTC
J: TRBJ2-2; V: TRBV7-3; D: NA; size: NA; CDR3: CASSFWAGGELFF; DNA: TGTGCCAGCAGCTTTTGGGCGGGCGGGGAGCTGTTTTTT
J: TRBJ2-3; V: TRBV27; D: NA; size: NA; CDR3: CASSLEGVVNTQYF; DNA: TGTGCCAGCAGTCTCGAAGGTGTTGTAAATACGCAGTATTTT
J: TRBJ1-1; V: TRBV7-8; D: NA; size: once; CDR3: CASSLRPAANTEAFF; DNA: TGTGCCAGCAGCTTAAGACCAGCGGCGAACACTGAAGCTTTCTTT
J: TRBJ1-2; V: TRBV9; D: NA; size: NA; CDR3: CASSATGSYGYTF; DNA: TGTGCCAGCAGCGCGACAGGAAGCTATGGCTACACCTTC
J: TRBJ2-1; V: TRBV7-9; D: TRBD2; size: once; CDR3: CASSSLGLAGNPEQFF; DNA: TGTGCCAGCAGCTCACTAGGACTAGCGGGGAACCCTGAGCAGTTCTTC
J: TRBJ1-6; V: TRBV2; D: NA; size: NA; CDR3: CASSVRNRLENPSLHF; DNA: TGTGCCAGCAGTGTTAGGAACAGGCTAGAGAACCCATCCCTCCACTTT
J: TRBJ2-7; V: TRBV10-2; D: NA; size: NA; CDR3: CASSESLWGEQYF; DNA: TGCGCCAGCAGTGAGTCGCTATGGGGCGAGCAGTACTTC
J: TRBJ2-3; V: TRBV4-1; D: NA; size: NA; CDR3: CASSQVADPPQYF; DNA: TGCGCCAGCAGCCAAGTTGCCGACCCCCCGCAGTATTTT
J: TRBJ2-3; V: TRBV29-1; D: NA; size: NA; CDR3: CSVESPSATDTQYF; DNA: TGCAGCGTTGAATCCCCTAGCGCCACAGATACGCAGTATTTT
J: TRBJ2-1; V: TRBV12-5; D: TRBD2; size: NA; CDR3: CASGSAGTYNEQFF; DNA: TGTGCTAGTGGTTCAGCGGGGACGTACAATGAGCAGTTCTTC
J: TRBJ2-7; V: TRBV6-5; D: TRBD1; size: NA; CDR3: CASSFIQGARPYEQYF; DNA: TGTGCCAGCAGTTTCATACAGGGGGCCCGACCCTACGAGCAGTACTTC
J: TRBJ1-2; V: TRBV30; D: TRBD1; size: NA; CDR3: CAWTVGQGDGYTF; DNA: TGTGCCTGGACCGTAGGACAGGGCGATGGCTACACCTTC
J: TRBJ2-7; V: TRBV18; D: TRBD2; size: NA; CDR3: CASSPPTSGGVGEQYF; DNA: TGTGCCAGCTCACCCCCGACTAGCGGGGGGGTCGGCGAGCAGTACTTC